This TCR beta chain was identified in a study of response to subunit inactivated influenza vaccine. Study results and caveats: The authors suggested that few new T cells are recruited per seasonal influenza vaccination.

TCRdb fed the RT-PCR reads into MiXCR, producing one record per CDR3 protein. This sample has 650,000 or so distinct CDR3 sequences, with less than 15% found just once. This clonotype turned up a few times. Its antigen is not identified. Between the trimmed V and J ends, which lost 3 bases and 10 bases, there was a span of 12 bases. The CDR3 is made up of 13 amino acids. The germline V gene encodes CDR1 MNHEY and CDR2 SVGAGI. Sequenced here: PBMCs from blood, sampled approximately 15 days before vaccination. The source is a man aged 50-60 years who received an inactivated influenza vaccine. This rearrangement joins TRBV6-5 to TRBJ1-4; D remains ambiguous. The CDR3 region is CASSYALFGKLFF. The CDR3 region has the DNA TGTGCCAGCAGTTATGCCCTGTTTGGAAAACTGTTTTTT.